This T cell receptor beta chain came from a study of identifying expanded T cells in peripheral blood. Notes on the study in general: Variance in clone template counts between approximately two-week samples significantly increased with total template count across all healthy donors. Technical replicates showed about 1.1 changed clones; two weeks roughly 16; four weeks 19.

Healthy donors had no documented immune events, such as infections, while sampled. In the case of this clone: The antigen is undetermined.

Assay used: immunoSEQ multiplex PCR; TCRdb lists only in-frame clones, some missing. The sample includes approximately 59,000 clones, roughly nine tenths of them seen just once. The receptor was derived from a person aged 18-69 years in good health. The sequencing input was blood.

CDR3 sequence (DNA): TGTGCCAGCAGTTTAACAGGATCCCATAGCAATCAGCCCCAGCATTTT. As protein: CASSLTGSHSNQPQHF. The gene calls are TRBV28 and TRBJ1-5, with D perhaps matching TRBD1 (5 bases). The V and J ends lost 2 bases and 0 bases respectively, with 11 bases between them. CDR3 length equals 16 residues. Per the germline V gene, CDR1 is MDHEN and CDR2 is SYDVKM.